Reported below is one TCR beta chain. Its antigen is currently unknown. This sample was included in a study of T-cell memory formation after mild COVID-19. Findings of the study overall: CM and EM subsets held most contracting CD4+ clones; EMRA held CD8+ ones. Day 37-peaking second-wave clones had unconfirmed SARS-CoV-2 specificity. In pre-infection memory, a portion of responding clones appeared, which suggested that cross-reactive memory joined.

This CDR3 contains 17 residues. The germline gives CDR1 SGHVS, CDR2 FNYEAQ. With 1 base removed from V and 3 bases from J, the gap between germline ends came to 19 bases. TCRdb itself ran the 5' RACE reads through MiXCR, one entry per CDR3 protein. Found here are about 600,000 distinct CDR3 sequences, about 22% of them singletons; the top ten hold approximately 8.4%. The sequence derives from an adult woman who had mild COVID-19 (a few samples of this study predate the infection). Cell type and time point are not known. This rearrangement joins TRBV7-6 to TRBJ2-7; D may be TRBD1 (5 bases). Specimen: PBMCs or a T cell subset sorted from them (not recorded which). In DNA, the CDR3 is TGTGCCAGCAGCTTAGATCCCCCCAGGGTGGGAATCTACGAGCAGTACTTC. Translating it yields CASSLDPPRVGIYEQYF.